A selection of T cell receptor beta chains follows, all from one sample in a study of shared clonotypes between healthy human individuals. Sequencing was performed with immunoSEQ multiplex PCR; in TCRdb, only in-frame clones are kept and a portion is missing. The sample holds about 680,000 clones, roughly 94% seen once. Sequencing was performed on naive CD8+ T cells sorted from blood. These receptors were taken from a man aged 25 to 40 in good health. Each CDR3 is given with its conserved first and last residue. Fields, in order: J gene, V gene, clone size, CDR3 protein. Rows give clone size only sometimes, using once, few, many, or a class for an expanded clone.

TRBJ2-7	TRBV11-2	once	CASSLSRTGTSSYEQYF
TRBJ2-7	TRBV27	few	CASSQGFYEQYF
TRBJ2-7	TRBV5-6	few	CASSIDSYEQYF
TRBJ1-2	TRBV11-2	NA	CASSRTGNGYTF
TRBJ2-3	TRBV13	NA	CASSLAGGNTQYF
TRBJ2-7	TRBV25-1	NA	CASSESRGAPFYEQYF
TRBJ1-5	TRBV7-9	NA	CASSLPGMGQPQHF
TRBJ2-1	TRBV29-1	NA	CSVEDPTSGNDDEQFF
TRBJ1-5	TRBV27	NA	CASSLSGIQPQHF
TRBJ2-3	TRBV28	NA	CASSFSLRERDTQYF
TRBJ2-2	TRBV9	NA	CASGLAANTGELFF
TRBJ1-4	TRBV27	NA	CASSLYQGTPGKLFF
TRBJ1-5	TRBV7-8	NA	CASSLLQGNQPQHF
TRBJ2-3	TRBV7-9	NA	CASSLSASRGTVKTDTQYF
TRBJ2-1	TRBV27	NA	CASGIAGGNNEQFF
TRBJ1-1	TRBV29-1	NA	CSVEGRGAEAFF
TRBJ1-1	TRBV13	NA	CASSRQLEAFF
TRBJ2-1	TRBV27	NA	CASSLTSGRENEQFF
TRBJ2-3	TRBV7-2	NA	CASSPDRDTQYF
TRBJ2-7	TRBV7-8	NA	CASTLGGLSYEQYF
TRBJ1-4	TRBV7-9	NA	CASSHQEKLFF
TRBJ2-1	TRBV5-4	once	CASSPGYDEQFF
TRBJ1-2	TRBV27	NA	CASSVGRGYGYTF
TRBJ2-1	TRBV5-1	NA	CASSLEAVVSYNEQFF
TRBJ2-2	TRBV27	NA	CASSQRYTGELFF
TRBJ2-5	TRBV6-1	NA	CASSEVPGVGTQYF
TRBJ2-1	TRBV6-5	NA	CASSYTGANEQFF
TRBJ2-7	TRBV11-3	NA	CASRGEINEQYF
TRBJ2-7	TRBV11-2	once	CASTPIDAVGYF
TRBJ2-2	TRBV7-6	NA	CATGRVLDGELFF
TRBJ2-7	TRBV11-2	NA	CASSLKLAGSHEQYF
TRBJ2-7	TRBV5-1	NA	CASSLTGGEGYEQYF
TRBJ2-1	TRBV5-1	NA	CASSLGDTWRRNYNEQFF
TRBJ2-7	TRBV5-1	NA	CASSLAPGFEQYF
TRBJ2-1	TRBV7-9	NA	CASSLITGAVLDNEQFF